This entry lists 25 T cell receptor beta chains sequenced from one sample in a study of blood T cell repertoires in COVID-19. Profiling relied on immunoSEQ multiplex PCR, and the TCRdb table lists in-frame clones only, not all of them. This sample has roughly 39,000 clones, with about four fifths found just once. The sample taken for sequencing was peripheral blood. The origin of the receptors is a man aged 65-85 years with acute or convalescent COVID-19.

This clone has a handful of counts. This rearrangement joins TRBV5-6 to TRBJ1-5; tentative D call: TRBD1 (5 bases). Germline CDR1 reads SGHDT; CDR2 reads YYEEEE. The CDR3 runs 13 residues. Trimming took 1 base from V and 5 from J, leaving 7 bases between them. CDR3 sequence reads: CASSLTGDQPQHF. CDR3 bases: TGTGCCAGCAGCTTGACGGGGGATCAGCCCCAGCATTTT. Full variable domain (remainder filled in from reference TRBV5-6 and TRBJ1-5): DAGVTQSPTHLIKTRGQQVTLRCSPKSGHDTVSWYQQALGQGPQFIFQYYEEEERQRGNFPDRFSGHQFPNYSSELNVNALLLGDSALYLCASSLTGDQPQHFGDGTRLSIL.

The chain recombines TRBV11-2 with TRBJ2-1; 9 bases agree with TRBD2. The CDR3 spans 15 residues. Germline CDR1 reads SGHAT; CDR2 reads FQNNGV. V shed 0 bases, J shed 9 bases, and the junction held 6 bases outside the gene matches. CDR3 loop: CASSLEVSGSGEQFF. The CDR3 DNA follows: TGTGCCAGCAGCTTAGAGGTTAGCGGGAGTGGTGAGCAGTTCTTC.

This chain uses TRBV7-2 with TRBJ2-3; no clear D gene. Trimming took 2 bases from V and 6 from J, leaving 12 bases between them. CDR3 size: 14 residues. The germline gives CDR1 SGHTA, CDR2 FQGNSA. Written as DNA, the CDR3 is TGTGCCAGCAGCTTATCTTTAGCCTCGGATACGCAGTATTTT. Translation gives CASSLSLASDTQYF. Looking up the rest from reference TRBV7-2 and TRBJ2-3 gives the full variable domain: GAGVSQSPSNKVTEKGKDVELRCDPISGHTALYWYRQSLGQGLEFLIYFQGNSAPDKSGLPSDRFSAERTGGSVSTLTIQRTQQEDSAVYLCASSLSLASDTQYFGPGTRLTVL.

The V gene is TRBV3-1 (or the pseudogene TRBV3-2), the J gene TRBJ2-1; 9 bases match TRBD2. The V gene end was trimmed by 5 bases and the J gene end by 4 bases; junction bases not matched to a gene: 24. CDR1 LGHDT and CDR2 YNNKEL come from the germline V gene (reference sequence). CDR3 size: 21 residues. In DNA, the CDR3 is TGTGCCAGCAGCGGGGGGGAGGTGGGGCCCTGGAGACTAGCGGCTTACAATGAGCAGTTCTTC. Protein product: CASSGGEVGPWRLAAYNEQFF.

The CDR3 DNA is TGTGCCAGCAAAGCTGATGTCTATGGCTACACCTTC. This gives the protein CASKADVYGYTF. The V gene is TRBV19, the J gene TRBJ1-2, with D hard to call. CDR1 is LNHDA and CDR2 is SQIVND in the germline V gene (reference sequence). The CDR3 has 12 residues. V shed 9 bases and J shed 4 bases, with 12 bases lying between them. Together with reference TRBV19 and TRBJ1-2, the CDR3 gives the full variable domain: DGGITQSPKYLFRKEGQNVTLSCEQNLNHDAMYWYRQDPGQGLRLIYYSQIVNDFQKGDIAEGYSVSREKKESFPLTVTSAQKNPTAFYLCASKADVYGYTFGSGTRLTVV.

This chain connects TRBV5-1 to TRBJ2-3, with TRBD1 matching over 7 bases. The CDR3 sequence is 15 residues long. The V and J ends lost 7 bases and 1 base, in that order; junction bases with no gene match: 9. In germline, CDR1 is SGHRS, CDR2 YFSETQ. CDR3 loop: CASVSTGAGTDTQYF. DNA of the CDR3: TGCGCCAGCGTGTCAACAGGGGCCGGCACAGATACGCAGTATTTT.

This chain links TRBV7-9 with TRBJ1-4, with no clear D. The V end lost 5 bases, the J end lost 8 bases, and 15 bases lay between the germline ends. The CDR3 is made up of 14 amino acids. Germline V lookup: CDR1 SEHNR, CDR2 FQNEAQ (reference sequence). The CDR3 spells CASSPDLVAEKLFF. DNA of the CDR3: TGTGCCAGCAGCCCTGACTTGGTGGCCGAAAAACTGTTTTTT. Full variable domain (missing parts from reference TRBV7-9 and TRBJ1-4): DTGVSQNPRHKITKRGQNVTFRCDPISEHNRLYWYRQTLGQGPEFLTYFQNEAQLEKSRLLSDRFSAERPKGSFSTLEIQRTEQGDSAMYLCASSPDLVAEKLFFGSGTQLSVL.

This rearrangement joins TRBV18 to TRBJ2-5, with D perhaps TRBD2 (5 bases). CDR1 KGHSH and CDR2 LQKENI come from the germline V gene. The CDR3 has 12 amino acids. Between the trimmed V and J ends, which lost 4 bases and 5 bases, there was a span of 8 bases. The chain's CDR3 is CASSRELETQYF. CDR3 nucleotides: TGTGCCAGCTCACGGGAGTTGGAGACCCAGTACTTC.

The chain couples TRBV15 to TRBJ1-2; 12 bases are a match to TRBD1. CDR1 and CDR2 (germline): LNHNV, YYDKDF (reference sequence). Losses at the gene ends were 1 base for V and 8 bases for J; bases not matched to a gene: 5. This CDR3 has 15 residues. CDR3 loop: CATSRGDRGRFGYTF. DNA for the CDR3: TGTGCCACCAGCAGAGGGGACAGGGGGCGATTCGGCTACACCTTC.

The chain uses TRBV5-1 and TRBJ1-2; 7 bases align to TRBD1. Germline V gives CDR1 SGHRS, CDR2 YFSETQ. The CDR3 extends over 17 amino acids. V was clipped by 3 bases and J by 0 bases; unmatched bases: 11. CDR3 residues: CASSSGGTAPSNYGYTF. The CDR3 nucleotides are TGCGCCAGCAGCTCTGGGGGGACAGCGCCATCTAACTATGGCTACACCTTC.

The chain joins TRBV6-5 to TRBJ1-2; 11 nucleotides align to TRBD1. This CDR3 is 14 amino acids long. The V segment lost 0 bases and the J segment 8 bases; nucleotides outside the gene matches: 2. Germline V CDR1 and CDR2: MNHEY, SVGAGI. CDR3: CASSYSGTGGGYTF. CDR3 DNA: TGTGCCAGCAGTTACTCGGGGACAGGGGGAGGCTACACCTTC.

CDR3 residues: CASGTGGEKLFF. CDR3 DNA sequence: TGTGCCAGTGGGACAGGGGGCGAAAAACTGTTTTTT. The chain uses TRBV19 and TRBJ1-4, with 12 bases identical to TRBD1. V shed 8 bases, J shed 8 bases, and the junction held 0 bases outside the gene matches. This CDR3 comprises 12 residues. CDR1 LNHDA and CDR2 SQIVND come from the germline V gene (reference sequence).

The rearrangement joins TRBV9 to TRBJ2-3; a possible D gene is TRBD2 (5 bases). CDR1 SGDLS and CDR2 YYNGEE come from the germline V gene. With 0 bases removed from V and 8 bases from J, the gap between germline ends came to 16 bases. The length of the CDR3 is 15 residues. The CDR3 is CASSVEPAETSTQYF. For the CDR3, the DNA is TGTGCCAGCAGCGTAGAACCAGCGGAGACCTCTACGCAGTATTTT.

The chain links TRBV12-3 or TRBV12-4 to TRBJ1-1, with 7 bases matching TRBD1. The CDR3 has 13 amino acids. The J segment lost 7 bases and the V segment lost 5 bases, leaving 7 bases of the junction unmatched. CDR3 sequence reads: CASSTPTGIEAFF. The CDR3 bases are TGTGCCAGCAGTACACCGACAGGGATTGAAGCTTTCTTT.

The V call is TRBV7-9, the J call TRBJ1-2, with 9 nucleotides matching TRBD1. The CDR3 has 15 amino acids. Per germline, CDR1 SEHNR and CDR2 FQNEAQ (reference sequence). Losses at the gene ends were 4 bases for V and 5 bases for J; bases not matched to a gene: 8. The CDR3 sequence is CASSSSRTGAYGYTF. In DNA form, the CDR3 reads TGTGCCAGCAGCTCCTCTCGGACAGGGGCGTATGGCTACACCTTC.

V is TRBV5-4 and J is TRBJ2-3; TRBD2 aligns across 7 bases. V shed 3 bases, J shed 2 bases, and the junction held 6 bases outside the gene matches. Germline CDR1 reads SGHNT; CDR2 reads YYREEE (reference sequence). The CDR3 consists of 15 residues. The CDR3 bases are TGTGCCAGCAGCTCTTTTAGCGGGTTCACAGATACGCAGTATTTT. As protein: CASSSFSGFTDTQYF.

The genes are TRBV24-1 and TRBJ2-1; the match to TRBD2 covers 9 bases. Germline V gene lookup returns CDR1 KGHDR and CDR2 SFDVKD. J was trimmed by 2 bases and V by 5 bases; bases with no gene match: 9. The CDR3 length is 17 residues. DNA for the CDR3: TGTGCCACCAGTGGAGGGGGCGGGAGGGATCCCTACAATGAGCAGTTCTTC. Amino acids: CATSGGGGRDPYNEQFF.

The chain is built from TRBV7-9 and TRBJ1-2; D unresolved. Germline CDR1 is SEHNR and CDR2 is FQNEAQ (reference sequence). This CDR3 contains 14 residues. The V end was cut by 7 bases, the J end by 2 bases, with 14 bases between. CDR3 sequence reads: CASTLAGENYGYTF. The DNA for the CDR3 is TGTGCCAGCACCCTAGCAGGAGAAAACTATGGCTACACCTTC.

On this clone: A junction boundary mismatches the germline segment, possibly from a read error. The chain couples TRBV4-3 to TRBJ2-6, with TRBD1 matching over 12 bases. The germline gives CDR1 LGHNA, CDR2 YSLEER. This CDR3 spans 19 amino acids. The CDR3 nucleotides read TGCACCAGCAGCCAAGTACGGGACAGGGGGCAGTCTGGGGCCAACGTCCTGACTTTC. Its protein is CTSSQVRDRGQSGANVLTF.

The J gene is TRBJ1-5, the V gene TRBV28; 10 nucleotides align to TRBD1. After removal of 4 bases from V and 4 bases from J, the junction contained 1 base not matched to a gene. The germline CDR1 and CDR2 sequences are MDHEN and SYDVKM. The CDR3 spans 14 residues. The CDR3 reads CASSSGQGNQPQHF. The CDR3 nucleotides read TGTGCCAGCAGTTCGGGACAGGGGAATCAGCCCCAGCATTTT.

The DNA of the CDR3 is TGTGCCATCAACCCGGGACAGGGGACGAGCGAGCAGTACTTC. As protein: CAINPGQGTSEQYF. The chain is built from TRBV10-3 and TRBJ2-7, with TRBD1 identical over 10 bases. This CDR3 is 14 amino acids long. CDR1 and CDR2 from the germline V gene are ENHRY and SYGVKD. The junction had 9 bases not matched to a gene; V was cut back by 7 bases and J by 6 bases.

The chain is built from TRBV28 and TRBJ1-1; a possible D gene is TRBD1 (5 bases). Germline-derived CDR1 and CDR2 are MDHEN and SYDVKM. Trimming removed 7 bases from V and 6 bases from J, with 9 bases in between. This CDR3 region has 11 residues. DNA for the CDR3: TGTGCCAGCAAACACAGGTCTGAAGCTTTCTTT. Protein sequence: CASKHRSEAFF.

The rearrangement uses TRBV3-1 (or the pseudogene TRBV3-2) and TRBJ2-6; TRBD1 might be the D (5 bases). The CDR3 runs 13 residues. V was trimmed by 10 bases and J by 3 bases, leaving 10 bases between them. The V gene's germline CDR1 is LGHDT and CDR2 YNNKEL (reference sequence). For the CDR3, the DNA is TGTGCCACCACAGGTTATGGGGCCAACGTCCTGACTTTC. It is translated as CATTGYGANVLTF.

CDR3 protein: CASSPTVYEQYF. The CDR3 DNA reads TGTGCCAGCTCACCGACAGTCTACGAGCAGTACTTC. The chain recombines TRBV18 with TRBJ2-7, with TRBD1 as a possible D gene (5 bases). The germline gives CDR1 KGHSH, CDR2 LQKENI. The V and J ends lost 3 bases and 3 bases respectively, with 6 bases between them. This CDR3 spans 12 amino acids.

The chain employs TRBV28 and TRBJ2-5, with D unclear. In germline, CDR1 is MDHEN, CDR2 SYDVKM. The CDR3 is made up of 10 amino acids. Trimming cost V 6 bases and J 4 bases, with 3 bases left between them. For the CDR3, the DNA is TGTGCCAGCAGGAGAGAGACCCAGTACTTC. This translates into CASRRETQYF. Using reference TRBV28 and TRBJ2-5 for the parts outside the CDR3, the full variable domain is DVKVTQSSRYLVKRTGEKVFLECVQDMDHENMFWYRQDPGLGLRLIYFSYDVKMKEKGDIPEGYSVSREKKERFSLILESASTNQTSMYLCASRRETQYFGPGTRLLVL.